The source of this TCR beta chain is a study of T cell responses to AZD1222 COVID-19 vaccine. Study-wide findings and caveats: Spike-wide vaccine-associated CD4 TCRs dominated at 160-218 and 743-854. Only a handful of individuals given AZD1222 were seropositive at baseline. Sampled repertoires all dated from after the peak T cell response.

TCRdb's copy holds only in-frame clones and misses some; the assay was immunoSEQ multiplex PCR. The repertoire holds 150,000 to 200,000 clones, roughly 94% seen once, with about 0.64% in the top ten. The length of the CDR3 is 12 residues. Trimming left V 3 bases short and J 4 bases short, with 7 bases between. Germline CDR1 reads MNHEY; CDR2 reads SMNVEV (reference sequence). As regards this clone: The antigen remains unidentified.

V usage is TRBV27 and J usage is TRBJ2-7, with D perhaps TRBD2 (5 bases). This specimen consisted of peripheral blood, obtained on day 0 of AZD1222 vaccination. The source is an adult in good health. Here the CDR3 reads CASSFGNYEQYF. As DNA, the CDR3 is TGTGCCAGCAGTTTCGGGAATTACGAGCAGTACTTC.